The 8 T cell receptor beta chains in this list originate from one sample, sequenced in a study of cytomegalovirus exposure and HLA in healthy donors. The PCR used 60 Vbeta and 13 Jbeta primers. Data came from immunoSEQ multiplex PCR; TCRdb stores just in-frame clones and leaves some out. The sample lists about 140,000 clones, roughly 70% occurring once. The sequencing input was PBMCs. The receptors shown here come from a man aged 35-49 years in good health and CMV-seronegative.

The chain uses TRBV11-2 and TRBJ2-4, with 8 bases matching TRBD1. V was clipped by 4 bases and J by 6 bases; unmatched bases: 5. The CDR3 runs 14 residues. CDR1 and CDR2 (germline): SGHAT, FQNNGV. The DNA for the CDR3 is TGTGCCAGCAGCTACGGACAGGGCTTAAACATTCAGTACTTC. This gives the protein CASSYGQGLNIQYF. Drawing the rest from reference TRBV11-2 and TRBJ2-4, the complete variable domain is EAGVAQSPRYKIIEKRQSVAFWCNPISGHATLYWYQQILGQGPKLLIQFQNNGVVDDSQLPKDRFSAERLKGVDSTLKIQPAKLEDSAVYLCASSYGQGLNIQYFGAGTRLSVL.

The chain carries TRBV7-9 and TRBJ2-7; tentative D call: TRBD1 (5 bases). The CDR3 spans 13 residues. Germline V lookup: CDR1 SEHNR, CDR2 FQNEAQ (reference sequence). V lost 5 bases, J lost 2 bases, and 10 bases lay in between. The CDR3 loop is CASSNRQTYEQYF. The CDR3 bases are TGTGCCAGCAGCAACAGACAGACCTACGAGCAGTACTTC.

This chain connects TRBV13 to TRBJ2-5, with 9 positions matching TRBD1. V was clipped by 5 bases and J by 5 bases; unmatched bases: 9. There are 15 residues in the CDR3. Germline V gene lookup returns CDR1 PRHDT and CDR2 FYEKMQ (reference sequence). The CDR3 here is CASSPRDRVLETQYF. The DNA of the CDR3 is TGTGCCAGCAGCCCCCGGGACAGGGTATTGGAGACCCAGTACTTC.

The rearrangement joins TRBV11-2 to TRBJ1-4; 9 bases agree with TRBD1. The CDR3 runs 14 residues. V gave up 3 bases and J gave up 10 bases; unmatched junction bases: 6. Germline CDR1 reads SGHAT; CDR2 reads FQNNGV. CDR3 coding DNA: TGTGCCAGCAGCTTCGAGGGACAGGGCGGAAAACTGTTTTTT. The encoded protein is CASSFEGQGGKLFF. The whole variable domain, remainder taken from reference TRBV11-2 and TRBJ1-4, is EAGVAQSPRYKIIEKRQSVAFWCNPISGHATLYWYQQILGQGPKLLIQFQNNGVVDDSQLPKDRFSAERLKGVDSTLKIQPAKLEDSAVYLCASSFEGQGGKLFFGSGTQLSVL.

V and J are TRBV18 and TRBJ2-2, with 7 nucleotides matching TRBD1. Germline trimming cut 3 bases from V and 1 base from J; bases unmatched to any gene: 2. The CDR3 length is 15 residues. The germline CDR1 and CDR2 sequences are KGHSH and LQKENI. CDR3 amino acids: CASSPRQGNTGELFF. Written as DNA, the CDR3 is TGTGCCAGCTCACCGAGACAGGGGAACACCGGGGAGCTGTTTTTT.

This chain uses TRBV30 with TRBJ1-2; TRBD1 matches at 9 bases. In germline, CDR1 is GTSNPN, CDR2 SVGIG (reference sequence). The CDR3 contains 15 residues. With 1 base clipped from V and 6 bases from J, the junction kept 9 bases outside the gene matches. The CDR3 protein is CAWSGGTGFGHGYTF. The CDR3 bases are TGTGCCTGGAGTGGAGGGACAGGGTTTGGGCATGGCTACACCTTC.

The rearrangement joins TRBV7-2 to TRBJ2-7; 8 nucleotides line up with TRBD1. The V segment lost 5 bases and the J segment 5 bases; nucleotides outside the gene matches: 8. The CDR3 is 14 amino acids. CDR1 is SGHTA and CDR2 is FQGNSA in the germline V gene. The CDR3 nucleotides read TGTGCCAGCAGCCTCCGGGACAGGCTCCACGAGCAGTACTTC. Amino acids: CASSLRDRLHEQYF.

This clone was observed a handful of times. The chain joins TRBV27 to TRBJ1-6; maybe TRBD1 (5 bases). The CDR3 has 17 residues. The V and J ends lost 3 bases and 7 bases respectively, with 19 bases between them. Germline values: CDR1 MNHEY, CDR2 SMNVEV (reference sequence). The DNA for the CDR3 is TGTGCCAGCAGTTTCGCACACACGCTAACAGGAAATTCACCCCTCCACTTT. Amino acid sequence: CASSFAHTLTGNSPLHF.